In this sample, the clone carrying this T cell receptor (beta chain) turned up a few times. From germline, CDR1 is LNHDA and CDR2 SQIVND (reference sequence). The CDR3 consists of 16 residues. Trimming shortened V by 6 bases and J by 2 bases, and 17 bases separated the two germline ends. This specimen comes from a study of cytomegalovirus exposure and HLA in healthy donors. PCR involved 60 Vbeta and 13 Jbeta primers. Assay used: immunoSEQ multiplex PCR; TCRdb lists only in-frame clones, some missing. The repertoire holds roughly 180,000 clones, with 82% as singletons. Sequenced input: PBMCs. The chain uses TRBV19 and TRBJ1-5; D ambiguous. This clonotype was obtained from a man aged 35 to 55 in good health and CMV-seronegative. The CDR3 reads CASRTHIIGGNQPQHF. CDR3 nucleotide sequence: TGTGCCAGTAGGACACATATAATAGGCGGCAATCAGCCCCAGCATTTT. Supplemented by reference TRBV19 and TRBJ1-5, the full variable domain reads DGGITQSPKYLFRKEGQNVTLSCEQNLNHDAMYWYRQDPGQGLRLIYYSQIVNDFQKGDIAEGYSVSREKKESFPLTVTSAQKNPTAFYLCASRTHIIGGNQPQHFGDGTRLSIL.